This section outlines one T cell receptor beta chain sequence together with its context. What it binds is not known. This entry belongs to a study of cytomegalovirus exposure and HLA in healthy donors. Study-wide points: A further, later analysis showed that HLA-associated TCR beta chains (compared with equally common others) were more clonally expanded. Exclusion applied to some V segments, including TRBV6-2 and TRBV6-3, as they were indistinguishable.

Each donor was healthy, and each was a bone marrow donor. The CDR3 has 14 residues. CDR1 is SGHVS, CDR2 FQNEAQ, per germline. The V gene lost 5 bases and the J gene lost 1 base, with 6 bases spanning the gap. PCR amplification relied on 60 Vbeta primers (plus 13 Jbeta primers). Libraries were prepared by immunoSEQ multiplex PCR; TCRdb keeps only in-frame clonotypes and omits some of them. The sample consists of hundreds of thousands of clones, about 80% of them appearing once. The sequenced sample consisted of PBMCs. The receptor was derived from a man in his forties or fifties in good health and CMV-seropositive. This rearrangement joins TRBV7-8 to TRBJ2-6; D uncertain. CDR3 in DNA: TGTGCCAGCAGCCGGGTTTCTGGGGCCAACGTCCTGACTTTC. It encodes CASSRVSGANVLTF. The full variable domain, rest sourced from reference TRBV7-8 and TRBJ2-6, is GAGVSQSPRYKVAKRGQDVALRCDPISGHVSLFWYQQALGQGPEFLTYFQNEAQLDKSGLPSDRFFAERPEGSVSTLKIQRTQQEDSAVYLCASSRVSGANVLTFGAGSRLTVL.